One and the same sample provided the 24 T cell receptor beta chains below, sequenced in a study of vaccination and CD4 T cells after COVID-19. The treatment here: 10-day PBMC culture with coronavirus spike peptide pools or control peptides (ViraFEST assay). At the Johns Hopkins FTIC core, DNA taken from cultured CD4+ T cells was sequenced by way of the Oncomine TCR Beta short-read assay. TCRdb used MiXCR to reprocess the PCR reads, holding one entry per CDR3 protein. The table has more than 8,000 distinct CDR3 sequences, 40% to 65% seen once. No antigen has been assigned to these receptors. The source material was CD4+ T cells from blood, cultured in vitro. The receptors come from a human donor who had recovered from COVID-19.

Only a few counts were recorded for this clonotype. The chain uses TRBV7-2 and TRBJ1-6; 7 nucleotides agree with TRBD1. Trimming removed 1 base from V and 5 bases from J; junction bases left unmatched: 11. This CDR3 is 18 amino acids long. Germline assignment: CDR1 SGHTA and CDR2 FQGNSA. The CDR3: CASSLVARGRVNNSPLHF. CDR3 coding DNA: TGTGCCAGCAGCTTAGTAGCCAGGGGGAGGGTTAATAATTCACCCCTCCACTTT.

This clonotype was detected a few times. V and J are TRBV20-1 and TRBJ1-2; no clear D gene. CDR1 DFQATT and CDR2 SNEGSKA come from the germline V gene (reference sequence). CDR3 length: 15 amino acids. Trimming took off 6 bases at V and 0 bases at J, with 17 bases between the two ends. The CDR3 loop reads CSATLAVEANYGYTF. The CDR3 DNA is TGCAGTGCGACCCTTGCCGTTGAAGCTAACTATGGCTACACCTTC.

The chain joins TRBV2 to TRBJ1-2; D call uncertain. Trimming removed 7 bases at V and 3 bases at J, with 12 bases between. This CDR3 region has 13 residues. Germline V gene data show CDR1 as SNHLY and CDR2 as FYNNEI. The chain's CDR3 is CASNRDGDYGYTF. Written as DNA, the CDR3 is TGTGCCAGCAATAGAGACGGAGACTATGGCTACACCTTC.

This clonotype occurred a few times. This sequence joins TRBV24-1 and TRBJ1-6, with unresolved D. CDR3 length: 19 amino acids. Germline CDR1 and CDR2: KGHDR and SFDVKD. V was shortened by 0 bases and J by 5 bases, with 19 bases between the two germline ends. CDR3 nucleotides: TGTGCCACCAGTGATTTGGGTGGAGGGATTACTGGAGATAATTCACCCCTCCACTTT. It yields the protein CATSDLGGGITGDNSPLHF.

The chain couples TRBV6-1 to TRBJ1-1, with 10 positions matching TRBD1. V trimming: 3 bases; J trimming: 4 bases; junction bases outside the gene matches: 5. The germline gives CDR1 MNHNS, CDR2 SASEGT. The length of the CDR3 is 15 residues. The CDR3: CASSEDRGLGTEAFF. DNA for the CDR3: TGTGCCAGCAGTGAGGACAGGGGGTTGGGCACTGAAGCTTTCTTT.

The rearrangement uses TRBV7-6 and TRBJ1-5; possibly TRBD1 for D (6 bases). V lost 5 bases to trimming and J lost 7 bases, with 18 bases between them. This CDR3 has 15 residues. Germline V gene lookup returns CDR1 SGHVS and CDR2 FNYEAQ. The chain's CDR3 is CASSLSGGAGQPQHF. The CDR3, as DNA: TGTGCCAGCAGCCTAAGCGGGGGGGCCGGGCAGCCCCAGCATTTT. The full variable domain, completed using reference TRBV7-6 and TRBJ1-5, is GAGVSQSPRYKVTKRGQDVALRCDPISGHVSLYWYRQALGQGPEFLTYFNYEAQQDKSGLPNDRFSAERPEGSISTLTIQRTEQRDSAMYRCASSLSGGAGQPQHFGDGTRLSIL.

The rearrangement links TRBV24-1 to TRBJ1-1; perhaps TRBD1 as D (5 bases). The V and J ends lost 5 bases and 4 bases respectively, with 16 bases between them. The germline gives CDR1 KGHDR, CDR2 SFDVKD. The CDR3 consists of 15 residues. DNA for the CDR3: TGTGCCACCAGTGGTGCCGGGGCCTCAAGCACTGAAGCTTTCTTT. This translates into CATSGAGASSTEAFF.

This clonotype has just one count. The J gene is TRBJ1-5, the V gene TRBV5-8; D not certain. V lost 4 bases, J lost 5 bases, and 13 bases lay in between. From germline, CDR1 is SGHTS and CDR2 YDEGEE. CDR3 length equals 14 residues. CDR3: CASSNGRVYQPQHF. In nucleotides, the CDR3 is TGTGCCAGCAGCAACGGGAGGGTTTATCAGCCCCAGCATTTT.

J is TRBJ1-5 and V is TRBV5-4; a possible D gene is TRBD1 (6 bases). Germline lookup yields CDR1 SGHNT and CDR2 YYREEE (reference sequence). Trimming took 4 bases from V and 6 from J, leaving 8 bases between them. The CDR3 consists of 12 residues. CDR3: CASSTDSQPQHF. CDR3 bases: TGTGCCAGCAGCACGGACAGTCAGCCCCAGCATTTT.

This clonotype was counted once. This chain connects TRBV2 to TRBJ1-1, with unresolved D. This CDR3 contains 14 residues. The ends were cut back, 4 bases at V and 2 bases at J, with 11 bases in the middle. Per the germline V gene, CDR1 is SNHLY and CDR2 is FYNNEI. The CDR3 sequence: CASSVLGYNTEAFF. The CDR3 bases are TGTGCCAGCAGTGTCTTAGGGTACAACACTGAAGCTTTCTTT.

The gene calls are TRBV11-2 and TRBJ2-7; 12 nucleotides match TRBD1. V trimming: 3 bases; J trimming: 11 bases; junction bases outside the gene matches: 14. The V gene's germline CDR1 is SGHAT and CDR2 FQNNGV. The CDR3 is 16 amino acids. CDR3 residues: CASSFRYGTGGWCEYF. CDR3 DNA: TGTGCCAGCAGCTTCCGTTATGGGACAGGGGGCTGGTGCGAGTACTTC.

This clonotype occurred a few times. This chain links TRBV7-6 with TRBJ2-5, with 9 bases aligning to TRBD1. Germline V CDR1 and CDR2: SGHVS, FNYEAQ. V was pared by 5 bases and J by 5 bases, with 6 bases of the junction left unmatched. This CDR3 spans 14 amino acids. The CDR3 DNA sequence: TGTGCCAGCAGCCCTCTGACAGGGGGGGAGACCCAGTACTTC. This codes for CASSPLTGGETQYF.

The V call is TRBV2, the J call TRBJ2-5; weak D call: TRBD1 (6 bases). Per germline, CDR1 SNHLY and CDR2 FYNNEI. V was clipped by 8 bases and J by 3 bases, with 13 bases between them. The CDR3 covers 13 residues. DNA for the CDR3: TGTGCCAGCGGGACAAGACAGGAAGAGACCCAGTACTTC. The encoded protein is CASGTRQEETQYF.

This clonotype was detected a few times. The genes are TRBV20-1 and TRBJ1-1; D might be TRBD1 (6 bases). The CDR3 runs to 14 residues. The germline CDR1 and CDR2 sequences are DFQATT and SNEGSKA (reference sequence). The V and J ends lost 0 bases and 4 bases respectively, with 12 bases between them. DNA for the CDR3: TGCAGTGCTAGAGACCACGGGACATTCACTGAAGCTTTCTTT. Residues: CSARDHGTFTEAFF.

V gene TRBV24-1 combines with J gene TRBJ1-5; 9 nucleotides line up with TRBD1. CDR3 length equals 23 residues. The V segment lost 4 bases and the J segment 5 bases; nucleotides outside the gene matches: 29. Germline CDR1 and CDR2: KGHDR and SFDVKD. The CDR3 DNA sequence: TGTGCCACCAGTGAGTTTAGTGGCGCCCTCAACCGACAGGGGGTGGGAGGGTATCAGCCCCAGCATTTT. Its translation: CATSEFSGALNRQGVGGYQPQHF.

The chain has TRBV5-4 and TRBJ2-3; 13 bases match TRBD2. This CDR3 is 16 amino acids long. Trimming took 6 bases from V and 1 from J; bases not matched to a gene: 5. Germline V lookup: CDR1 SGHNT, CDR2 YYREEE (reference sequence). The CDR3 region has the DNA TGTGCCAGCACCTCCGGACTAGCGGGAGGCACAGATACGCAGTATTTT. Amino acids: CASTSGLAGGTDTQYF.

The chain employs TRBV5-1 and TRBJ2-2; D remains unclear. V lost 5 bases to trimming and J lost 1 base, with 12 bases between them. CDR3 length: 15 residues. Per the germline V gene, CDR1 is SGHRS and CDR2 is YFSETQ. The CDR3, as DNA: TGCGCCAGCAGTTACGTACCAGGGAACACCGGGGAGCTGTTTTTT. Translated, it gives CASSYVPGNTGELFF.

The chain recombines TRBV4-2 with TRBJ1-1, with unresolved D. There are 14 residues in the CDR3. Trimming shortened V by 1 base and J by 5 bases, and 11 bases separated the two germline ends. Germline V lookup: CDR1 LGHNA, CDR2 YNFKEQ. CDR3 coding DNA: TGTGCCAGCAGCCAAGTCACCCTGGGAACTGAAGCTTTCTTT. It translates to CASSQVTLGTEAFF.

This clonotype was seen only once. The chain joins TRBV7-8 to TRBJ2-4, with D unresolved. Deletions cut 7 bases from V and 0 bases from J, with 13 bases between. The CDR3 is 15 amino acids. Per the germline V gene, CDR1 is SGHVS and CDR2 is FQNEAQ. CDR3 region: CASTPSALAKNIQYF. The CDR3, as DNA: TGTGCCAGCACCCCCTCGGCTCTAGCCAAAAACATTCAGTACTTC. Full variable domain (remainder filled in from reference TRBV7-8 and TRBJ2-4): GAGVSQSPRYKVAKRGQDVALRCDPISGHVSLFWYQQALGQGPEFLTYFQNEAQLDKSGLPSDRFFAERPEGSVSTLKIQRTQQEDSAVYLCASTPSALAKNIQYFGAGTRLSVL.

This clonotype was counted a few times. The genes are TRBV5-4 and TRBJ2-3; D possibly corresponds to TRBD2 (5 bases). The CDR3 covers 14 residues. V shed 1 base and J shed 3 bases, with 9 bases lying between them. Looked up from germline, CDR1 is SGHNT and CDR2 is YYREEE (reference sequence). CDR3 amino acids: CASSLSRGTDTQYF. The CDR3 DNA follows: TGTGCCAGCAGCTTGAGTAGAGGGACAGATACGCAGTATTTT.

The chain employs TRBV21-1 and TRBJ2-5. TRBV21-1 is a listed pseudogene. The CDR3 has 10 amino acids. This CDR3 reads CASSQQTQYF. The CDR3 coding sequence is TGTGCCAGCAGCCAGCAGACCCAGTACTTC.

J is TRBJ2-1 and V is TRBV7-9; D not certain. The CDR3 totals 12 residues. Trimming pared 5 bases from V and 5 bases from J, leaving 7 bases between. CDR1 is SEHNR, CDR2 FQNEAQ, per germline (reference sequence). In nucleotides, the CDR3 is TGTGCCAGCAGCCCCGGGCACAATGAGCAGTTCTTC. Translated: CASSPGHNEQFF. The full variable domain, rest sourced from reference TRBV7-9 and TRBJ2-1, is DTGVSQNPRHKITKRGQNVTFRCDPISEHNRLYWYRQTLGQGPEFLTYFQNEAQLEKSRLLSDRFSAERPKGSFSTLEIQRTEQGDSAMYLCASSPGHNEQFFGPGTRLTVL.

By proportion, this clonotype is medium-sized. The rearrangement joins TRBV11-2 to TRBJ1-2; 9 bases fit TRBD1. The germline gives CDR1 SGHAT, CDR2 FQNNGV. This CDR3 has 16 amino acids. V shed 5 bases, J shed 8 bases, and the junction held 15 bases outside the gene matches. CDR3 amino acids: CASSGLRSGQGQGYTF. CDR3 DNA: TGTGCCAGCAGCGGATTGAGATCGGGACAGGGTCAAGGCTACACCTTC. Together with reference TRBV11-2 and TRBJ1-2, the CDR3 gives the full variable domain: EAGVAQSPRYKIIEKRQSVAFWCNPISGHATLYWYQQILGQGPKLLIQFQNNGVVDDSQLPKDRFSAERLKGVDSTLKIQPAKLEDSAVYLCASSGLRSGQGQGYTFGSGTRLTVV.

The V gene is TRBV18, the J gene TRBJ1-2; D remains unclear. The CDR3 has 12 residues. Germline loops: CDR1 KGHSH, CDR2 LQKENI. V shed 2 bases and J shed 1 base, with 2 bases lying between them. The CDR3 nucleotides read TGTGCCAGCTCACCAGATAACTATGGCTACACCTTC. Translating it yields CASSPDNYGYTF. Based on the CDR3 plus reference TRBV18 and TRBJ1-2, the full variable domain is NAGVMQNPRHLVRRRGQEARLRCSPMKGHSHVYWYRQLPEEGLKFMVYLQKENIIDESGMPKERFSAEFPKEGPSILRIQQVVRGDSAAYFCASSPDNYGYTFGSGTRLTVV.